This TCR beta chain was observed in a study of blood T cell repertoires in COVID-19. Seattle participants joined during active infection and were tracked over time. Using immunoSEQ multiplex PCR, the repertoire was profiled, and TCRdb retains in-frame clones only, with some absent. The sample has about half a million clones, nearly 90% seen once. V was pared by 0 bases and J by 7 bases, with 5 bases of the junction left unmatched. This CDR3 has 16 residues. Germline V gives CDR1 MNHNS, CDR2 SASEGT. This clonotype was sampled from a man younger than 35 with COVID-19, enrolled during active disease. The V gene is TRBV6-1, the J gene TRBJ2-2; 10 nucleotides match TRBD2. Sequenced: peripheral blood. CDR3 sequence: CASSEASGGTGGELFF. The CDR3 DNA is TGTGCCAGCAGTGAAGCTAGCGGGGGGACCGGCGGGGAGCTGTTTTTT.